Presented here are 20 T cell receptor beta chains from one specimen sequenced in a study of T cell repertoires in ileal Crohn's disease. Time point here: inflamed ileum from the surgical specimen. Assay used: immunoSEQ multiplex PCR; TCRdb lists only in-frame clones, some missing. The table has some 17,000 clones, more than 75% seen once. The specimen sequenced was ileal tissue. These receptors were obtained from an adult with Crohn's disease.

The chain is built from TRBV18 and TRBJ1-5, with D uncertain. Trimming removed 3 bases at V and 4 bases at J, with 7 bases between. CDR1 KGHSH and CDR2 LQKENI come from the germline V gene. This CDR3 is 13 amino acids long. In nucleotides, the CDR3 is TGTGCCAGCTCACCGGATAAGAATCAGCCCCAGCATTTT. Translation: CASSPDKNQPQHF.

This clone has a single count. The CDR3 DNA sequence: TGTGCCAGCAGCTTGGATGGCCAGGTCGATTATAATTCACCCCTCCACTTT. Its translation: CASSLDGQVDYNSPLHF. This chain links TRBV5-4 with TRBJ1-6; D gene unclear. Trimming cost V 0 bases and J 4 bases, with 14 bases left between them. The CDR3 loop spans 17 amino acids. Germline assignment: CDR1 SGHNT and CDR2 YYREEE (reference sequence).

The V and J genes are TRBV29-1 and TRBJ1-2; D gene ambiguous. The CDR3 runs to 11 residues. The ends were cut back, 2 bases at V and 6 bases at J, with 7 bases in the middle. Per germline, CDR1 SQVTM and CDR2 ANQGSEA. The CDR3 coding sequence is TGCAGCGTTGAATACATGAATGGCTACACCTTC. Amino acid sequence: CSVEYMNGYTF.

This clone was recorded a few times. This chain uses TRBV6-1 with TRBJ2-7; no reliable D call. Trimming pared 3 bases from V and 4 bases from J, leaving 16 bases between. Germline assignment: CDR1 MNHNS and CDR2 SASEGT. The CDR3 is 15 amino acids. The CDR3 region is CASSDYRSVRYEQYF. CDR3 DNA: TGTGCCAGCAGTGATTACCGATCCGTGCGGTACGAGCAGTACTTC.

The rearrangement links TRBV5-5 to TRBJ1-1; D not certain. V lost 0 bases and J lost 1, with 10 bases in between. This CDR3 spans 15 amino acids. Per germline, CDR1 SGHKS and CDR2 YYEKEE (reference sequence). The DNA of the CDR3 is TGTGCCAGCAGCTTGGTGGGCAGTTCGAACACTGAAGCTTTCTTT. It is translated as CASSLVGSSNTEAFF.

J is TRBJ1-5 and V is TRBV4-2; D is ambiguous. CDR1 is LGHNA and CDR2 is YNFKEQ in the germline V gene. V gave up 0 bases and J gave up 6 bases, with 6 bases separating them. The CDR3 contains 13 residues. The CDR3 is CASSQDLGQPQHF. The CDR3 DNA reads TGTGCCAGCAGCCAAGATTTGGGTCAGCCCCAGCATTTT.

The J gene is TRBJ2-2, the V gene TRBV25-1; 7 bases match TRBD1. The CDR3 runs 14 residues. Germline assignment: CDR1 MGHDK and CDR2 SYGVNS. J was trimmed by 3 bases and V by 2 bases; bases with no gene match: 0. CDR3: CASSEQGDTGELFF. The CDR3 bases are TGTGCCAGCAGTGAACAGGGGGACACCGGGGAGCTGTTTTTT.

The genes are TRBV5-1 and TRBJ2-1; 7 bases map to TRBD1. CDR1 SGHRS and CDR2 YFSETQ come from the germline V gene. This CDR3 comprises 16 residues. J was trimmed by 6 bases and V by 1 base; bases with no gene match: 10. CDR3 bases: TGCGCCAGCAGCTTGAGCCCGCCGGGACAGACCAATGAGCAGTTCTTC. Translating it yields CASSLSPPGQTNEQFF.

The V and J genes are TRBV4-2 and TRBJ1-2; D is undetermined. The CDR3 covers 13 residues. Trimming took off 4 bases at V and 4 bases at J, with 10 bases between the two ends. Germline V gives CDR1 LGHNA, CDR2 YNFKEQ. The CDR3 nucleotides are TGTGCCAGCAGCCCAGCGGTTCCCTATGGCTACACCTTC. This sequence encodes CASSPAVPYGYTF.

The CDR3 reads CASSKAGAGAEETQYF. In nucleotides, the CDR3 is TGCGCCAGCAGCAAGGCAGGAGCGGGGGCCGAAGAGACCCAGTACTTC. The genes are TRBV5-1 and TRBJ2-5, with 8 bases fitting TRBD2. V trimming: 4 bases; J trimming: 3 bases; junction bases outside the gene matches: 11. CDR3 length: 16 amino acids. The germline V gene has CDR1 SGHRS and CDR2 YFSETQ.

The CDR3 reads CASSLPGQGNSPLHF. CDR3 nucleotide sequence: TGCGCCAGCAGCCTGCCGGGACAGGGTAATTCACCCCTCCACTTT. V gene TRBV4-1 combines with J gene TRBJ1-6, with 9 bases fitting TRBD1. With 4 bases clipped from V and 6 bases from J, the junction kept 4 bases outside the gene matches. The germline gives CDR1 MGHRA, CDR2 YSYEKL. The CDR3 consists of 15 residues.

The CDR3 DNA reads as TGTGCCAGCAGCTTAGGAGTAGCGGGAGTAGGCACCGGGGAGCTGTTTTTT. Its translation: CASSLGVAGVGTGELFF. This rearrangement joins TRBV7-9 to TRBJ2-2; 9 bases are shared with TRBD2. The length of the CDR3 is 17 residues. V lost 1 base, J lost 4 bases, and 7 bases stayed unmatched. Germline V CDR1 and CDR2: SEHNR, FQNEAQ (reference sequence).

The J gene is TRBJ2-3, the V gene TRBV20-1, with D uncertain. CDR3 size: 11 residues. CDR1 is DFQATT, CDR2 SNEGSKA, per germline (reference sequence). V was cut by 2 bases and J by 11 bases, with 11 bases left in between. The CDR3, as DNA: TGCAGTGCTAGACTTTCCTTGGAGCAGTATTTT. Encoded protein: CSARLSLEQYF.

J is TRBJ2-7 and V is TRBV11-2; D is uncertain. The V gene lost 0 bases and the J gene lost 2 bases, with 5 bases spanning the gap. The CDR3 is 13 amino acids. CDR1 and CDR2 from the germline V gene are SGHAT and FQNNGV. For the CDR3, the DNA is TGTGCCAGCAGCTTAGATACTCCCTACGAGCAGTACTTC. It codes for CASSLDTPYEQYF.

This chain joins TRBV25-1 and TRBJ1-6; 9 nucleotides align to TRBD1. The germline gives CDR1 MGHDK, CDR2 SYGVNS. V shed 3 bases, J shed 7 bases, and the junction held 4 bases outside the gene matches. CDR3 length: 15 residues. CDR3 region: CASSDGDRANSPLHF. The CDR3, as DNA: TGTGCCAGCAGTGATGGGGACAGGGCAAATTCACCCCTCCACTTT.

The CDR3 DNA reads TGTGCCAGCAGCTTCGAAAGGGTCAGTGGCTACACCTTC. This sequence encodes CASSFERVSGYTF. This sequence joins TRBV11-2 and TRBJ1-2, with no clear D. Germline V gene sequence: CDR1 SGHAT, CDR2 FQNNGV. The CDR3 is 13 amino acids. The V end lost 3 bases, the J end lost 7 bases, and 12 bases lay between the germline ends.

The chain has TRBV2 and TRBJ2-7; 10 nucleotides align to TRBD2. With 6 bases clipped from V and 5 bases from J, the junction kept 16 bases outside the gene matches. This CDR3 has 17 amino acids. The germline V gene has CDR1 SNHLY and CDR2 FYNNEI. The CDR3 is CASRSPSGRSLLNEQYF. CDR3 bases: TGTGCCAGCAGGAGTCCTAGCGGGAGAAGTCTGTTGAACGAGCAGTACTTC.

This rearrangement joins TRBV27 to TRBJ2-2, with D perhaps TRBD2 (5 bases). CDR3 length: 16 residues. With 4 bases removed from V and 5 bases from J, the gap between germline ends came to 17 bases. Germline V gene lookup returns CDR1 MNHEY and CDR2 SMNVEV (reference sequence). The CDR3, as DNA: TGTGCCAGCAGTTGGCGAGGGCTAGTGGGGACCGGGGAGCTGTTTTTT. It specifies CASSWRGLVGTGELFF.

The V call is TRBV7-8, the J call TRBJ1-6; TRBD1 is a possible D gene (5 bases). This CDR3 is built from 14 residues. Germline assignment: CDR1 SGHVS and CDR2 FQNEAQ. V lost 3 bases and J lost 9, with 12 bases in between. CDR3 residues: CASSLEGAVSPLHF. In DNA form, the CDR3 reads TGTGCCAGCAGCTTGGAAGGGGCGGTTTCACCCCTCCACTTT. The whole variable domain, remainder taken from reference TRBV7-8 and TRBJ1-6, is GAGVSQSPRYKVAKRGQDVALRCDPISGHVSLFWYQQALGQGPEFLTYFQNEAQLDKSGLPSDRFFAERPEGSVSTLKIQRTQQEDSAVYLCASSLEGAVSPLHFGNGTRLTVT.

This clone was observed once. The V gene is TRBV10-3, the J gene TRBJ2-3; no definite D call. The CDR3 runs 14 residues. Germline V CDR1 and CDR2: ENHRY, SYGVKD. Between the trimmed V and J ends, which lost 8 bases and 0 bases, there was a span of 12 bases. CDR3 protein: CAIGASRSTDTQYF. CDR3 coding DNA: TGTGCCATCGGCGCGAGCCGTAGCACAGATACGCAGTATTTT.